This T cell receptor (beta chain) originates from a study of beta chain features in type 1 diabetes (dated 2018 in TCRdb). Broadly, across the study: Mean age, gender distribution, total cell number and subset yield did not differ between patients and healthy donors. A total of approximately 100 million sorted cells were examined across all samples, and the number of cells per subset was strongly correlated with RNA yield. In the study, TCRB repertoires of sorted circulating CD4+ T cell subsets from recently diagnosed type 1 diabetes patients were compared with those of matched healthy donors. Regulatory and stem cell-like memory subsets were obtained from only 8 patients and roughly eight healthy donors, while naive and central memory subsets were obtained from all 28 donors.

The research as a whole found: Naive, central memory and regulatory TCRB repertoires appeared to be more alike among patients than among healthy donors. Because small numbers of individuals were included in the HLA sub-analyses, any influence of HLA type on TCRB rearrangement was left unresolved. Because cDNA was sequenced instead of genomic DNA, activated cells with high expression could be over-represented, although the groups did not differ in activation or CD3 levels. Type 1 diabetes patients showed a moderate but significant shortening of TCRB CDR3 length in all four CD4+ subsets. Fewer insertions and more nucleotide deletions at VDJ recombination sites were observed in patients with type 1 diabetes, implying thymic rearrangement abnormalities. PCR may preferentially amplify shorter templates, but because patient and control samples were amplified and corrected together, any resulting skew would affect both groups equally.

With respect to this clone: Its antigen specificity is not known. Base quality data are lacking; no much larger clone is found one base away.

All of the isolated RNA was reverse transcribed with the High Capacity cDNA Reverse Transcription Kit, so expressed TCRB transcripts were sequenced. Deep immunoSEQ sequencing was applied to naive, central memory and regulatory T cell samples, giving an average of around 3.4 million total reads per sample. After sorted cells were lysed in RLT buffer, RNA was extracted with DNase-treated RNeasy Micro or Mini kits, with the choice depending on cell number. Each cell subset was processed separately to prevent cross-contamination, with patient and healthy donor samples processed together. The immunoSEQ multiplex PCR was used to amplify TCRB sequences from cDNA, yielding 87-bp fragments that span the CDR3 region. Sequencing of the amplicons was performed on the Illumina HiSeq platform. Per the authors' processing: Synthetic template baselines were used to correct PCR bias computationally, reads within Hamming distance 2 were collapsed, and singletons that could not be merged were discarded. By aligning reads against IMGT, V, D and J genes, CDR3 length, and insertions or deletions at six rearrangement sites were assigned. Within each subset, clonotype counts were normalized to the number of sorted cells before true diversity and Gini coefficients were calculated with the tcR R package. The overlap coefficient, calculated on TCRB nucleotide sequences, was used to quantify repertoire sharing. TCRdb took over this immuneACCESS table, retaining in-frame rearrangements with V and J assigned. Such tables are incomplete; in checked studies, under half of the missing clones stem from an unresolved V gene, and the remainder is unexplained. Clonal size and the V and J genes are those of that table, whereas D and trimming came from the DNA. The sample table contains some 250,000 clones; only one count was recorded for roughly 30% of them. The ten top clones hold under 5% of the sample.

Per the germline V gene (reference sequence), LNHNV is the CDR1 and YYDKDF is the CDR2. The CDR3, from cysteine to phenylalanine, totals 13 residues. Only the CDR3 part of the read is kept: 39 bases, read in frame from the first base. Trimming removed 2 bases from V and 2 bases from J, leaving 6 bases between the germline ends. Each donor gave one peripheral blood draw, about 110 mL on average, collected into heparinised tubes. A BD FACSAria II was used to sort naive, central memory, regulatory and stem cell-like memory CD4+ T cells with a panel that included CD45RO, CCR7, CD25, CD127, CD95 and CD27. All sorted populations exceeded 95% purity. PBMCs were separated immediately by Lymphoprep density gradient centrifugation and were stained directly, without being cultured. So that batch effects would be minimized, each experiment stained and sorted samples in pairs, pairing one healthy donor with one patient.

Sequencing was carried out using central memory CD4+ T cells from blood. This receptor was identified in a man aged 30 to 39 in good health. The V gene is TRBV15 and the J gene is TRBJ2-5, with the identity of the D gene unclear. The CDR3 amino acid sequence is: CATSRHQQETQYF. The nucleotide sequence reads TGTGCCACCAGCAGACATCAACAAGAGACCCAGTACTTC.